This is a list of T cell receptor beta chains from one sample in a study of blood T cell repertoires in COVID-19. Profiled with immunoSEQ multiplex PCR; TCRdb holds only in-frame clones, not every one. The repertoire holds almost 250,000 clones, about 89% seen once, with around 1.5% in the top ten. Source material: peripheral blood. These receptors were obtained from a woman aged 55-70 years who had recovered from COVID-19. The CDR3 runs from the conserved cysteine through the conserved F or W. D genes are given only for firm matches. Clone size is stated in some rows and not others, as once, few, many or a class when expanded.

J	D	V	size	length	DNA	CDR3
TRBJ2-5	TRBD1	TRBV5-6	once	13	TGTGCCAGCCACAGGGGGATTCAAGAGACCCAGTACTTC	CASHRGIQETQYF
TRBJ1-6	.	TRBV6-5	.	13	TGTGCCAGCAGCGGACACCATAATTCACCCCTCCACTTT	CASSGHHNSPLHF
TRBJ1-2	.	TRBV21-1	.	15	TGCGACAAGGGGGCACCGGGACAGGGGGCATATGGCTACACCTTC	CDKGAPGQGAYGYTF
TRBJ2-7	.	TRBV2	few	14	TGTGCCAGCAGTGTCGGGGTAATCGGGAACGAGCAGTACTTC	CASSVGVIGNEQYF
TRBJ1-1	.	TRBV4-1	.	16	TGCGCCAGCAGTGACAGAGACCGAAGACTGAACACTGAAGCTTTCTTT	CASSDRDRRLNTEAFF
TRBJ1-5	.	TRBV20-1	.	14	TGCAGTGCTAGTTTGGGAGGGTCGAGACAGCCCCAGCATTTT	CSASLGGSRQPQHF
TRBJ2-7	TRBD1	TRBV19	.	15	TGTGCCAGTAGTATAACTCCAGGGGGCTGGGACGAGCAGTACTTC	CASSITPGGWDEQYF
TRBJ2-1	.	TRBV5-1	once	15	TGCGCCAGCAGCTTGGGCACAGCAAACTACAATGAGCAGTTCTTC	CASSLGTANYNEQFF
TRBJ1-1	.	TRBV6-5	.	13	TGTGCCAGCAGTTACTCCGGGGGACTCAGAACTTTCTTT	CASSYSGGLRTFF
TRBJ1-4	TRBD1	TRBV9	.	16	TGTGCCAGCAGCGTAGGTTCAGGGGGTCCTGGTGAAAAACTGTTTTTT	CASSVGSGGPGEKLFF
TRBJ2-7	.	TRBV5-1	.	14	TGCGCCAGCACCCCGGAGGCAGGTAGGGACGAGCAGTACTTC	CASTPEAGRDEQYF
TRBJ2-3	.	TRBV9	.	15	TGTGCCAGCAGCGTAGGCAGGGGCGGCACAGATACGCAGTATTTT	CASSVGRGGTDTQYF
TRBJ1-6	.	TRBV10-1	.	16	TGCGCCAGCAACCTCTTTCCGGTTTCGCTCAATTCACCCCTCCACTTT	CASNLFPVSLNSPLHF
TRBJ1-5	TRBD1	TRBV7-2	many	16	TGTGCCAGCAGCTTAGCGCCGGGACAGGGCAATCAGCCCCAGCATTTT	CASSLAPGQGNQPQHF
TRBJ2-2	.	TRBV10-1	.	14	TGCGCCAGCTCCCCGTTATGTGACACCGGGGAGCTGTTTTTT	CASSPLCDTGELFF
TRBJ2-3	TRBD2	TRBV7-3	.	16	TGTGCCAGCAGCTGGACCGGGACTAGGAGCACAGATACGCAGTATTTT	CASSWTGTRSTDTQYF
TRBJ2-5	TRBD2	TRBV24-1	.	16	TGTGCCACCAGTGATCCCGCGGGGGGATTCCGGGAGACCCAGTACTTC	CATSDPAGGFRETQYF
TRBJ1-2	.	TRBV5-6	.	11	TGTGCCAGCAGCTTAGTTGGCCGCTACACCTTC	CASSLVGRYTF
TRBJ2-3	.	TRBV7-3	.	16	TGTGCCAGCAGCCCTCTTGCCGGGACTAGCACAGATACGCAGTATTTT	CASSPLAGTSTDTQYF
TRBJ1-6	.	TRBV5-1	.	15	TGCGCCAGCAGAGCGGATACAGACTATAATTCACCCCTCCACTTT	CASRADTDYNSPLHF
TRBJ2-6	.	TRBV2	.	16	TGTGCCAGCAGGAACGGACTCCTCTCTGGGGCCAACGTCCTGACTTTC	CASRNGLLSGANVLTF
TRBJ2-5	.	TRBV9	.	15	TGTGCCAGCAGCGTAGAAGGACTACCAGGCGAGACCCAGTACTTC	CASSVEGLPGETQYF
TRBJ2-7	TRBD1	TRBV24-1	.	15	TGTGCCACCAGTGACCACAGACAGGGCTCCTACGAGCAGTACTTC	CATSDHRQGSYEQYF
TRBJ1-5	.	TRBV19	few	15	TGTGCCAGTAGTATAGCCCACAATAGCAATCAGCCCCAGCATTTT	CASSIAHNSNQPQHF
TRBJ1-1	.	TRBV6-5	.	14	TGTGCCAGCAGTTACTCGAATAGTCTCCCTGAAGCTTTCTTT	CASSYSNSLPEAFF
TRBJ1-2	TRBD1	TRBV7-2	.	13	TGTGCCAGCAGCTGGACAGGGCGAAGTGGCTACACCTTC	CASSWTGRSGYTF
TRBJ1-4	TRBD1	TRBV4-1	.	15	TGCGCCAGCAGCCAACTGACAGGGACTAATGAAAAACTGTTTTTT	CASSQLTGTNEKLFF
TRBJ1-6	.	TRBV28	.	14	TGTGCCAGCAGACCAGGGTTGGGCGGTTCACCCCTCCACTTT	CASRPGLGGSPLHF
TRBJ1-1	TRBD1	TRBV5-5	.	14	TGTGCCAGCAGCTTCCGGGACAGGAACACTGAAGCTTTCTTT	CASSFRDRNTEAFF
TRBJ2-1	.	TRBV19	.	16	TGTGCCAGTAGTGCCACGGGGGTTAGCTCCTACAATGAGCAGTTCTTC	CASSATGVSSYNEQFF